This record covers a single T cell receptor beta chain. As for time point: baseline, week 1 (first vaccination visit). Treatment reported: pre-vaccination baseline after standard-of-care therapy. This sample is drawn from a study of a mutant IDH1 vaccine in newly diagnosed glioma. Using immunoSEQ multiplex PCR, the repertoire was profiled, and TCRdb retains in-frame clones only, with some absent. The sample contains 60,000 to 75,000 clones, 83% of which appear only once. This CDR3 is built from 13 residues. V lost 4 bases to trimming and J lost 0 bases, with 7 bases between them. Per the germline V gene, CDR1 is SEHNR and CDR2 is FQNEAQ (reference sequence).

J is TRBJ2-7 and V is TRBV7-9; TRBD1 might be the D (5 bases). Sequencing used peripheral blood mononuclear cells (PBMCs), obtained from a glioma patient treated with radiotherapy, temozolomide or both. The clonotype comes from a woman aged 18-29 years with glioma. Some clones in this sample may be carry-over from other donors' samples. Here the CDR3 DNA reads TGTGCCAGCAGCTCCGACAGCTCCTACGAGCAGTACTTC. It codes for CASSSDSSYEQYF.